A single sample gave rise to the 8 T cell receptor beta chains below, sequenced in a study of vaccination and CD4 T cells after COVID-19. Their target antigens are unknown. The assay that was used to sequence DNA from cultured CD4+ T cells was the Oncomine TCR Beta short-read assay. Each CDR3 protein gets one entry after TCRdb re-called the PCR reads with MiXCR. This table has 10,000 or so distinct CDR3 sequences, roughly three fifths appearing once. The treatment is: 10-day PBMC culture with coronavirus spike peptide pools or control peptides (ViraFEST assay). The sequenced sample consisted of CD4+ T cells from blood, cultured in vitro. These receptors all stem from a human donor who had recovered from COVID-19.

This chain links TRBV6-2 or TRBV6-3 with TRBJ2-2, with TRBD1 identical over 8 bases. Germline V lookup: CDR1 MNHEY, CDR2 SVGEGT. The junction had 15 bases not matched to a gene; V was cut back by 6 bases and J by 6 bases. This CDR3 is 17 amino acids long. The CDR3 is CASSPSRDRLGAGELFF. The CDR3 DNA follows: TGTGCCAGCAGCCCGTCCCGGGACAGGCTTGGCGCCGGGGAGCTGTTTTTT.

This clonotype appeared a few times. This chain links TRBV11-3 with TRBJ2-3; a weak D match, TRBD2 (7 bases). This CDR3 has 14 amino acids. The germline CDR1 and CDR2 sequences are SGHNT and YENEEA. V was cut by 8 bases and J by 1 base, with 13 bases left in between. This chain's CDR3 is CASRGAQRTDTQYF. The DNA for the CDR3 is TGTGCCAGCCGGGGGGCCCAACGCACAGATACGCAGTATTTT.

This clonotype came up a few times. The gene calls are TRBV6-1 and TRBJ1-2; 7 bases line up with TRBD1. Per the germline V gene, CDR1 is MNHNS and CDR2 is SASEGT. The CDR3 is made up of 14 amino acids. The V and J ends lost 5 bases and 4 bases, in that order; junction bases with no gene match: 7. CDR3: CASSRTRGTYGYTF. CDR3 bases: TGTGCCAGCAGTAGAACCAGGGGGACCTATGGCTACACCTTC.

This clonotype was observed a handful of times. The chain combines TRBV6-1 with TRBJ1-2; TRBD1 agrees at 8 bases. Germline V gives CDR1 MNHNS, CDR2 SASEGT. The CDR3 is 15 residues long. Trimming at V came to 6 bases and at J to 3 bases, leaving 9 bases not matched to a gene. CDR3: CASSDRGSGYYGYTF. The CDR3 region has the DNA TGTGCCAGCAGCGACAGGGGTTCGGGGTACTATGGCTACACCTTC.

This chain links TRBV2 with TRBJ2-5; weak D call: TRBD2 (6 bases). Germline lookup yields CDR1 SNHLY and CDR2 FYNNEI. With 5 bases removed from V and 1 base from J, the gap between germline ends came to 8 bases. This CDR3 spans 13 amino acids. CDR3 sequence: CASSFGGQETQYF. DNA of the CDR3: TGTGCCAGCAGTTTCGGGGGCCAAGAGACCCAGTACTTC.

This clonotype was seen a handful of times. This chain connects TRBV28 to TRBJ1-5; D gene unclear. Trimming shortened V by 5 bases and J by 5 bases, and 19 bases separated the two germline ends. This CDR3 is 16 amino acids long. CDR1 is MDHEN and CDR2 is SYDVKM in the germline V gene. The CDR3 loop reads CASSARSYVRYQPQHF. In nucleotides, the CDR3 is TGTGCCAGCAGTGCCAGAAGTTACGTACGGTATCAGCCCCAGCATTTT. The whole variable domain, remainder taken from reference TRBV28 and TRBJ1-5, is DVKVTQSSRYLVKRTGEKVFLECVQDMDHENMFWYRQDPGLGLRLIYFSYDVKMKEKGDIPEGYSVSREKKERFSLILESASTNQTSMYLCASSARSYVRYQPQHFGDGTRLSIL.

The V gene is TRBV7-6, the J gene TRBJ1-1; possible D gene TRBD1, 5 bases. Trimming cost V 2 bases and J 4 bases, with 11 bases left between them. Germline-derived CDR1 and CDR2 are SGHVS and FNYEAQ. The CDR3 sequence is 14 residues long. This CDR3 is CASSLRGETTEAFF. In DNA, the CDR3 is TGTGCCAGCAGCTTAAGAGGGGAGACCACTGAAGCTTTCTTT.

The rearrangement uses TRBV6-1 and TRBJ1-1, with D perhaps TRBD1 (5 bases). Germline V gene data show CDR1 as MNHNS and CDR2 as SASEGT. The V end was cut by 8 bases, the J end by 2 bases, with 12 bases between. The CDR3 consists of 13 residues. The CDR3 here is CASRYRDNTEAFF. CDR3 nucleotide sequence: TGTGCCAGCCGCTATAGGGACAACACTGAAGCTTTCTTT.